Listed here is a single T cell receptor beta chain. As handled by the study authors: Reference gene primer amplification yielded estimated nucleated cell counts. Using immunoSEQ multiplex PCR, the repertoire was profiled, and TCRdb retains in-frame clones only, with some absent. V, J and clone size derive from that table, while D and trimming were established from the DNA sequence. The table shows some 380,000 clones, with roughly 87% occurring only once. This specimen belongs to a study of blood T cell repertoires in COVID-19. The CDR3 covers 13 residues. Germline CDR1 SQVTM, CDR2 ANQGSEA. V shed 7 bases and J 3 bases; nucleotides not matched to a gene: 6.

V usage is TRBV29-1 and J usage is TRBJ2-5, with 9 bases that match TRBD2. Sequencing input: PBMCs or T cells enriched from blood (not recorded which). The receptor's source is a woman in her thirties or forties with acute COVID-19. The CDR3 protein is CSGGLAGEETQYF. The CDR3 DNA sequence: TGCAGCGGGGGACTAGCCGGAGAAGAGACCCAGTACTTC.